The clone carrying this T cell receptor beta chain was seen only a few times. Its antigen remains unknown. Produced via immunoSEQ multiplex PCR; TCRdb's table is partial and in-frame only. The sample has tens of thousands of clones; nearly 90% are singletons. Germline V CDR1 and CDR2: LGHDT, YNNKEL (reference sequence). The CDR3 loop spans 13 amino acids. V was cut by 2 bases and J by 8 bases, with 12 bases left in between. This entry belongs to a study of T cell responses to AZD1222 COVID-19 vaccine. General study findings and limits: CD4 TCRs covered the whole spike, strongest at regions 160-218 and 743-854. There were mostly white British donors and more females than males, and clonal diversity was possibly underestimated. After two AZD1222 doses, spike-specific TCR breadth and depth rose versus day 0.

The gene calls are TRBV3-1 (or the pseudogene TRBV3-2) and TRBJ1-2; no definite D call. The sequence came from an adult in good health. This specimen consisted of peripheral blood, obtained on day 0 of AZD1222 vaccination. CDR3 sequence (DNA): TGTGCCAGCAGCCAACTGAGGACGGCGGGCTACACCTTC. Protein sequence: CASSQLRTAGYTF.